What follows are 9 T cell receptor beta chains derived from one specimen sequenced in a study of OX40 agonist ivuxolimab in advanced cancers. Repertoires were generated with immunoSEQ multiplex PCR, while TCRdb's copy carries only in-frame clones and drops some. The sample contains about 63,000 clones, 85% to 90% of which appear only once. Here the sequenced sample was CD4+ or CD8+ T cells sorted from blood, taken in a trial of the OX40 agonist ivuxolimab. All receptors derive from an adult with an advanced solid tumor such as melanoma, head and neck, liver or kidney cancer.

In its sample, this clone was seen a few times. The V gene is TRBV5-1, the J gene TRBJ2-2, with a tentative D call TRBD2 (5 bases). The CDR3 is 15 amino acids. CDR1 SGHRS and CDR2 YFSETQ come from the germline V gene. Trimming took 9 bases from V and 1 from J, leaving 16 bases between them. CDR3 nucleotide sequence: TGCGCCACCCGAAAGGAGAGCGGGAACACCGGGGAGCTGTTTTTT. Translating it yields CATRKESGNTGELFF.

The chain employs TRBV20-1 and TRBJ2-1, with D perhaps matching TRBD1 or TRBD2 (6 bases each). The germline CDR1 and CDR2 sequences are DFQATT and SNEGSKA (reference sequence). This CDR3 spans 11 amino acids. V was clipped by 8 bases and J by 9 bases, with 14 bases between them. CDR3 nucleotides: TGCAGTTTGTACGGGGGCCCTGAGCAGTTCTTC. The encoded protein is CSLYGGPEQFF.

This chain connects TRBV29-1 to TRBJ1-2; the D gene is possibly TRBD1 (6 bases). Trimming stripped 1 base from V and 5 bases from J, with 17 bases between. Germline CDR1 reads SQVTM; CDR2 reads ANQGSEA. This CDR3 has 15 residues. Here the CDR3 reads CSVEVESGGWYGYTF. The CDR3 DNA is TGCAGCGTTGAAGTTGAGTCGGGGGGCTGGTATGGCTACACCTTC.

The chain is built from TRBV7-3 and TRBJ2-3; TRBD2 agrees at 7 bases. Germline V gene data show CDR1 as SGHTA and CDR2 as FQGTGA. Trimming took 3 bases from V and 3 from J; bases not matched to a gene: 3. CDR3 length: 14 residues. CDR3 coding DNA: TGTGCCAGCAGCTTGGGAGGGCCAACAGATACGCAGTATTTT. This gives the protein CASSLGGPTDTQYF.

The chain carries TRBV11-2 and TRBJ2-5, with a tentative D call TRBD2 (6 bases). The CDR3 runs 14 residues. The germline V gene has CDR1 SGHAT and CDR2 FQNNGV. V was trimmed by 1 base and J by 2 bases, leaving 8 bases between them. CDR3 amino acids: CASSLGRAQETQYF. CDR3 sequence (DNA): TGTGCCAGCAGCTTAGGGAGGGCGCAAGAGACCCAGTACTTC.

This chain joins TRBV27 and TRBJ1-3; a possible D gene is TRBD1 (5 bases). Germline V lookup: CDR1 MNHEY, CDR2 SMNVEV (reference sequence). The CDR3 loop spans 15 amino acids. V was pared by 2 bases and J by 2 bases, with 10 bases between. The CDR3 DNA reads TGTGCCAGCAGTTTACAGGGAGGACCTGGAAACACCATATATTTT. Protein product: CASSLQGGPGNTIYF.

This clone was counted only a few times. This chain joins TRBV6-6 and TRBJ2-5, with D uncertain. Germline V CDR1 and CDR2: MNHNY, SVGAGI (reference sequence). The CDR3 loop spans 12 amino acids. The germline V and J ends were trimmed by 0 bases and 7 bases, with 6 bases remaining between them. Here the CDR3 reads CASSYSFVTQYF. The CDR3 DNA reads TGTGCCAGCAGTTACTCATTCGTGACCCAGTACTTC.

The rearrangement uses TRBV20-1 and TRBJ1-2; the D is unclear. CDR3 length equals 11 residues. V was cut by 6 bases and J by 4 bases, with 9 bases left in between. Germline V CDR1 and CDR2: DFQATT, SNEGSKA (reference sequence). The CDR3 loop is CSAPGPYGYTF. CDR3 nucleotides: TGCAGTGCACCGGGTCCCTATGGCTACACCTTC.

This sequence joins TRBV30 and TRBJ2-1, with D uncertain. The CDR3 spans 12 residues. Between the trimmed V and J ends, which lost 0 bases and 4 bases, there was a span of 4 bases. Germline V gene lookup returns CDR1 GTSNPN and CDR2 SVGIG (reference sequence). The CDR3 coding sequence is TGTGCCTGGAGTGTACAGTACAATGAGCAGTTCTTC. This encodes CAWSVQYNEQFF.